The 27 T cell receptor beta chains listed next were all sequenced from one sample in a study of T cells after yellow fever vaccination. TCRdb fed the 5' RACE reads into MiXCR, producing one record per CDR3 protein. The table shows hundreds of thousands of distinct CDR3 sequences, with about 12% occurring only once. The sample here was PBMCs, taken on the day of the yellow fever booster vaccination. These receptors were taken from a man between 25 and 39 years old who received the YFV17D yellow fever vaccine.

This clonotype has just a few counts. This chain uses TRBV3-1 with TRBJ2-7; a possible D gene is TRBD2 (6 bases). Trimming took off 4 bases at V and 6 bases at J, with 16 bases between the two ends. Germline CDR1 and CDR2: LGHDT and YNNKEL (reference sequence). The CDR3 loop spans 14 amino acids. CDR3 residues: CASSLIRGNSEQYF. Written as DNA, the CDR3 is TGTGCCAGCAGCCTCATACGGGGGAATAGCGAGCAGTACTTC.

The chain combines TRBV29-1 with TRBJ2-1; D perhaps matches TRBD2 (7 bases). The CDR3 contains 13 residues. Germline values: CDR1 SQVTM, CDR2 ANQGSEA. V dropped 7 bases and J dropped 5 bases, with 15 bases sitting between them. In DNA, the CDR3 is TGCAGCGGGGGGCTAGGGGGGGACAATGAGCAGTTCTTC. This sequence encodes CSGGLGGDNEQFF.

The chain links TRBV5-1 to TRBJ1-2; D unclear. Trimming shortened V by 4 bases and J by 5 bases, and 15 bases separated the two germline ends. The CDR3 loop spans 14 amino acids. In germline, CDR1 is SGHRS, CDR2 YFSETQ. CDR3 loop: CASSPSARTYGYTF. The CDR3 region has the DNA TGCGCCAGCAGCCCGTCGGCAAGAACTTATGGCTACACCTTC.

This clonotype was observed a few times. V gene TRBV20-1 combines with J gene TRBJ2-7, with 11 bases that match TRBD2. CDR1 is DFQATT, CDR2 SNEGSKA, per germline (reference sequence). CDR3 length equals 15 residues. V dropped 3 bases and J dropped 5; count of bases not matched to a gene: 9. The CDR3 DNA follows: TGCAGTGCTAGGGGGGCCACTAGCGGGAGCCACGAGCAGTACTTC. It encodes CSARGATSGSHEQYF.

This clonotype was seen a handful of times. The chain links TRBV6-5 to TRBJ1-5; perhaps TRBD1 as D (6 bases). Between the trimmed V and J ends, which lost 4 bases and 6 bases, there was a span of 13 bases. Germline V gene lookup returns CDR1 MNHEY and CDR2 SVGAGI. CDR3 length: 14 residues. CDR3 in amino acids: CASSSLTGLQPQHF. The CDR3 nucleotides read TGTGCCAGCAGTTCCCTGACAGGCCTTCAGCCCCAGCATTTT.

J is TRBJ2-5 and V is TRBV30; D uncertain. The CDR3 consists of 12 residues. With 0 bases removed from V and 1 base from J, the gap between germline ends came to 3 bases. Germline V lookup: CDR1 GTSNPN, CDR2 SVGIG (reference sequence). The CDR3 sequence is CAWSVVQETQYF. The DNA of the CDR3 is TGTGCCTGGAGTGTAGTCCAAGAGACCCAGTACTTC.

The rearrangement uses TRBV25-1 and TRBJ2-7, with 8 bases that match TRBD1. With 5 bases clipped from V and 2 bases from J, the junction kept 29 bases outside the gene matches. Germline V gene data show CDR1 as MGHDK and CDR2 as SYGVNS. The CDR3 totals 22 residues. The CDR3 spells CASSTLPGQGKGHPYPTYEQYF. Written as DNA, the CDR3 is TGTGCCAGCAGTACCCTCCCCGGACAGGGAAAAGGACACCCTTACCCAACCTACGAGCAGTACTTC.

This clonotype was seen at least ten times. The rearrangement links TRBV12-3 or TRBV12-4 to TRBJ2-1, with 7 bases that match TRBD2. The CDR3 length is 12 residues. V trimming: 5 bases; J trimming: 10 bases; junction bases outside the gene matches: 5. CDR3: CASSPSGEEQFF. The CDR3 DNA reads TGTGCCAGCAGTCCCAGCGGGGAGGAGCAGTTCTTC.

This clonotype was detected only a few times. The V gene is TRBV7-2, the J gene TRBJ2-2; possibly TRBD2 for D (5 bases). CDR3 length: 13 amino acids. The germline V gene has CDR1 SGHTA and CDR2 FQGNSA. Trimming shortened V by 6 bases and J by 6 bases, and 11 bases separated the two germline ends. The CDR3 region has the DNA TGTGCCAGCAGTTCATTAGCGTCCGGGGAGCTGTTTTTT. Protein: CASSSLASGELFF.

The chain joins TRBV5-5 to TRBJ1-1; the match to TRBD1 covers 7 bases. CDR3 length equals 16 residues. The ends lost 4 bases at V and 1 base at J; junction bases unmatched: 10. Germline CDR1 reads SGHKS; CDR2 reads YYEKEE (reference sequence). In DNA form, the CDR3 reads TGTGCCAGCAGCCCCACCGTCCGACAGGGGAACACTGAAGCTTTCTTT. Translation gives CASSPTVRQGNTEAFF.

In this sample, this clonotype turned up a few times. V usage is TRBV6-1 and J usage is TRBJ2-3; D ambiguous. Germline V gene data show CDR1 as MNHNS and CDR2 as SASEGT. Trimming took off 5 bases at V and 8 bases at J, with 14 bases between the two ends. This CDR3 has 13 residues. The CDR3 sequence: CASSPGPASTQYF. CDR3 nucleotides: TGTGCCAGCAGTCCCGGACCCGCGAGTACGCAGTATTTT.

This clonotype occurred a few times. This chain connects TRBV15 to TRBJ2-5; D is perhaps TRBD2 (5 bases). CDR1 is LNHNV and CDR2 is YYDKDF in the germline V gene (reference sequence). The CDR3 contains 14 residues. V lost 5 bases and J lost 5, with 15 bases in between. The CDR3 sequence: CATSPDYSRETQYF. CDR3 bases: TGTGCCACCAGCCCCGACTACTCACGGGAGACCCAGTACTTC.

This clonotype appeared many times. The chain couples TRBV4-3 to TRBJ1-3; D remains unclear. Trimming removed 0 bases from V and 1 base from J, with 4 bases in between. The length of the CDR3 is 14 residues. CDR1 and CDR2 from the germline V gene are LGHNA and YSLEER. CDR3 sequence: CASSQERSGNTIYF. For the CDR3, the DNA is TGCGCCAGCAGCCAAGAGAGATCTGGAAACACCATATATTTT.

This chain joins TRBV27 and TRBJ2-5; possibly TRBD1 or TRBD2 for D (5 bases each). CDR3 length equals 15 residues. Germline V lookup: CDR1 MNHEY, CDR2 SMNVEV (reference sequence). Trimming took 5 bases from V and 5 from J, leaving 18 bases between them. CDR3 region: CASSIQGGWWETQYF. The CDR3 DNA sequence: TGTGCCAGCAGTATCCAGGGCGGGTGGTGGGAGACCCAGTACTTC.

This clonotype has only a few counts. The gene calls are TRBV7-8 and TRBJ1-1; D call uncertain. CDR3 length: 12 amino acids. The germline gives CDR1 SGHVS, CDR2 FQNEAQ. The germline V and J ends were trimmed by 4 bases and 8 bases, with 11 bases remaining between them. The CDR3 spells CASSSRGGEAFF. The CDR3 coding sequence is TGTGCCAGCAGCTCCCGTGGAGGGGAAGCTTTCTTT.

The CDR3 coding sequence is TGTGCCAGCAGCTTGGAACCGACGGGGGCAGATACGCAGTATTTT. Protein product: CASSLEPTGADTQYF. V is TRBV5-4 and J is TRBJ2-3, with a tentative D call TRBD2 (6 bases). Germline-derived CDR1 and CDR2 are SGHNT and YYREEE (reference sequence). CDR3 length: 15 amino acids. The V end was cut by 0 bases, the J end by 4 bases, with 12 bases between.

This rearrangement joins TRBV12-3 or TRBV12-4 to TRBJ2-1, with a possible D match to TRBD1 (6 bases). V gave up 6 bases and J gave up 1 base, with 13 bases separating them. The CDR3 is 15 amino acids. CDR3 amino acids: CASSGRQESYNEQFF. CDR3 coding DNA: TGTGCCAGCAGCGGACGACAGGAATCCTACAATGAGCAGTTCTTC.

This clonotype occurred a few times. The chain links TRBV6-2 or TRBV6-3 to TRBJ2-2, with D maybe TRBD1 (5 bases). V lost 7 bases, J lost 5 bases, and 14 bases lay in between. The CDR3 is 14 residues long. From germline, CDR1 is MNHEY and CDR2 SVGEGT. Here the CDR3 reads CASTSGAETGELFF. CDR3 nucleotides: TGTGCCAGCACCTCTGGGGCGGAGACCGGGGAGCTGTTTTTT.

This sequence joins TRBV20-1 and TRBJ2-5; TRBD2 is a possible D gene (6 bases). This CDR3 has 14 residues. Looked up from germline, CDR1 is DFQATT and CDR2 is SNEGSKA (reference sequence). With 6 bases removed from V and 4 bases from J, the gap between germline ends came to 18 bases. DNA of the CDR3: TGCAGTGCCCCCATCGCGGGAAGAGGAGAGACCCAGTACTTC. It specifies CSAPIAGRGETQYF.

V is TRBV15 and J is TRBJ2-6; no clear D. V gave up 0 bases and J gave up 0 bases, with 6 bases separating them. Germline assignment: CDR1 LNHNV and CDR2 YYDKDF (reference sequence). This CDR3 comprises 16 residues. The CDR3 DNA reads as TGTGCCACCAGCAGAGATAGGAGCTCTGGGGCCAACGTCCTGACTTTC. Translation: CATSRDRSSGANVLTF.

J is TRBJ2-5 and V is TRBV19, with a weak D call TRBD2 (6 bases). V lost 10 bases to trimming and J lost 2 bases, with 14 bases between them. The CDR3 contains 13 residues. CDR1 is LNHDA and CDR2 is SQIVND in the germline V gene (reference sequence). The CDR3 nucleotides are TGTGCCACGTGCCAGGGAGGTCAAGAGACCCAGTACTTC. Translating gives CATCQGGQETQYF.

This clonotype showed up just a few times. This chain joins TRBV20-1 and TRBJ1-2; TRBD1 might be the D (5 bases). The CDR3 is 12 residues long. Germline lookup yields CDR1 DFQATT and CDR2 SNEGSKA (reference sequence). Deletions cut 2 bases from V and 8 bases from J, with 12 bases between. This CDR3 reads CSARHQGEGYTF. Written as DNA, the CDR3 is TGCAGTGCTAGACACCAGGGAGAAGGCTACACCTTC.

Notes on this clonotype: The junction departs from the called germline gene at one end, perhaps through a read error. The chain couples TRBV28 to TRBJ2-7; tentative D call: TRBD2 (6 bases). The CDR3 length is 12 residues. Per germline, CDR1 MDHEN and CDR2 SYDVKM. The CDR3 here is CASSSSGQGDNF. The CDR3 DNA reads as TGTGCCAGCAGTTCAAGCGGGCAGGGTGATAACTTC.

The rearrangement links TRBV6-1 to TRBJ1-2, with D tentatively TRBD1 (5 bases). The CDR3 loop spans 16 amino acids. Germline loops: CDR1 MNHNS, CDR2 SASEGT. V was clipped by 7 bases and J by 3 bases, with 21 bases between them. In DNA, the CDR3 is TGTGCCAGCACCCCTCTAGCGGGACGGAATTACTATGGCTACACCTTC. Protein product: CASTPLAGRNYYGYTF.

This chain connects TRBV10-3 to TRBJ1-2, with 8 bases matching TRBD1. This CDR3 is built from 13 residues. V trimming: 4 bases; J trimming: 7 bases; junction bases outside the gene matches: 5. Germline assignment: CDR1 ENHRY and CDR2 SYGVKD. In nucleotides, the CDR3 is TGTGCCATCAGTGCCCCTGGACAGGGTGGCTACACCTTC. This encodes CAISAPGQGGYTF.

The chain combines TRBV29-1 with TRBJ1-6, with D unclear. The CDR3 spans 12 residues. Germline V CDR1 and CDR2: SQVTM, ANQGSEA. CDR3 nucleotide sequence: TGCGCGGGCCGAGACTATAATTCACCCCTCCACTTT. Amino acids: CAGRDYNSPLHF. The complete variable domain, with remaining parts taken from reference TRBV29-1 and TRBJ1-6, reads SAVISQKPSRDICQRGTSLTIQCQVDSQVTMMFWYRQQPGQSLTLIATANQGSEATYESGFVIDKFPISRPNLTFSTLTVSNMSPEDSSIYLCAGRDYNSPLHFGNGTRLTVT.

The sample holds a few counts of this clonotype. This chain joins TRBV6-5 and TRBJ2-7; 7 bases match TRBD2. This CDR3 is built from 14 residues. V lost 4 bases, J lost 3 bases, and 6 bases stayed unmatched. In germline, CDR1 is MNHEY, CDR2 SVGAGI. The CDR3 spells CASSWGGPGYEQYF. CDR3 in DNA: TGTGCCAGCAGTTGGGGAGGGCCAGGCTACGAGCAGTACTTC.